What follows are 27 T cell receptor beta chains derived from one specimen sequenced in a study of T cells in Graves' hyperthyroidism and ophthalmopathy. Amplification yielded TCR beta CDR3 regions, with RNA transcripts as the source. The HTBI primer set drove a first-round RT-PCR of the TCR CDR3. TCRdb re-called the multiplex PCR reads through MiXCR, storing one row per CDR3 protein. The sample has approximately 380,000 distinct CDR3 sequences, under 20% seen once. The sequencing input was blood. The receptors stem from a woman aged 18-30 years with Graves' hyperthyroidism.

CDR3 nucleotide sequence: TGTGCCAGCAGCTTGGAACAGGGTATTACTGGAAACACCATATATTTT. Translation gives CASSLEQGITGNTIYF. The J gene is TRBJ1-3, the V gene TRBV5-4, with D perhaps matching TRBD1 (6 bases). Germline V gene lookup returns CDR1 SGHNT and CDR2 YYREEE (reference sequence). Trimming took 0 bases from V and 2 from J, leaving 12 bases between them. The CDR3 covers 16 residues.

There are many counts of this clonotype. This chain joins TRBV5-1 and TRBJ2-2; 12 positions agree with TRBD2. Germline CDR1 reads SGHRS; CDR2 reads YFSETQ. Unmatched junction bases numbered 4, after V lost 4 bases and J lost 3 bases. This CDR3 has 16 amino acids. CDR3 DNA: TGCGCCAGCAGCCTGACTAGCGGGGGATACACCGGGGAGCTGTTTTTT. Translating it yields CASSLTSGGYTGELFF.

The chain carries TRBV10-3 and TRBJ2-2; D unclear. From germline, CDR1 is ENHRY and CDR2 SYGVKD. CDR3 length: 16 amino acids. V was clipped by 0 bases and J by 0 bases, with 8 bases between them. Here the CDR3 reads CAISESWKPNTGELFF. In DNA form, the CDR3 reads TGTGCCATCAGTGAGTCGTGGAAGCCGAACACCGGGGAGCTGTTTTTT.

In regard to this clonotype: A clone one base away is much larger, so this may be a read error. This chain connects TRBV6-5 to TRBJ2-2; 11 nucleotides align to TRBD1. The germline CDR1 and CDR2 sequences are MNHEY and SVGAGI. The CDR3 has 15 amino acids. V lost 5 bases to trimming and J lost 6 bases; unmatched junction nucleotides: 5. In nucleotides, the CDR3 is TGTGCCAGCAGTCACGGGACAGGGGGGGCCGGGGAGCTGTTTTTT. This codes for CASSHGTGGAGELFF.

In its sample, this clonotype was seen a few times. A read error may be the cause here, since a much bigger clone is one base away. This chain uses TRBV4-1 with TRBJ1-1; 7 nucleotides match TRBD1. CDR3 size: 14 residues. V lost 8 bases, J lost 4 bases, and 10 bases stayed unmatched. CDR1 and CDR2 from the germline V gene are MGHRA and YSYEKL. The CDR3 region is CASCARQGFTEAFF. The CDR3 DNA is TGCGCCAGCTGCGCCCGACAGGGCTTCACTGAAGCTTTCTTT.

This clonotype was counted ten times or more. V and J are TRBV20-1 and TRBJ1-1, with TRBD1 identical over 9 bases. Trimming took 7 bases from V and 3 from J; bases not matched to a gene: 6. The CDR3 extends over 13 amino acids. The germline CDR1 and CDR2 sequences are DFQATT and SNEGSKA (reference sequence). CDR3 sequence reads: CSEKTGGDTEAFF. The CDR3 DNA sequence: TGCAGTGAAAAGACAGGGGGGGACACTGAAGCTTTCTTT.

Many counts were recorded for this clonotype. This may arise from a read error, as a much more abundant clone is one base away. CDR3 amino acids: CATQQGRGYQETKYF. The CDR3 coding sequence is TGTGCCACCCAACAAGGGAGGGGTTACCAAGAGACCAAGTACTTC. The chain has TRBV2 and TRBJ2-5; TRBD2 matches 7 bases. This CDR3 has 15 amino acids. Germline CDR1 reads SNHLY; CDR2 reads FYNNEI.

This clonotype has a handful of counts. The genes are TRBV20-1 and TRBJ2-5, with 8 positions matching TRBD2. The CDR3 loop spans 11 amino acids. Losses at the gene ends were 1 base for V and 14 bases for J; bases not matched to a gene: 6. Germline V gene data show CDR1 as DFQATT and CDR2 as SNEGSKA (reference sequence). CDR3 region: CSARVSGGFYF. CDR3 DNA sequence: TGCAGTGCTAGAGTTTCGGGGGGGTTCTACTTC.

The chain employs TRBV12-3 or TRBV12-4 and TRBJ2-7, with 9 bases identical to TRBD2. The CDR3 contains 16 residues. J was trimmed by 6 bases and V by 7 bases; bases with no gene match: 16. The chain's CDR3 is CASNSLGRGGGGEQYF. The DNA for the CDR3 is TGTGCCAGCAACTCCCTGGGGCGGGGGGGCGGCGGCGAGCAGTACTTC.

This rearrangement joins TRBV3-1 to TRBJ1-5; D gene unclear. V was clipped by 4 bases and J by 4 bases, with 8 bases between them. From germline, CDR1 is LGHDT and CDR2 YNNKEL (reference sequence). The CDR3 is 13 amino acids. CDR3 in DNA: TGTGCCAGCAGCCCTGCCGAAAATCAGCCCCAGCATTTT. Its translation: CASSPAENQPQHF. The variable domain in full, with the rest retrieved from reference TRBV3-1 and TRBJ1-5, is DTAVSQTPKYLVTQMGNDKSIKCEQNLGHDTMYWYKQDSKKFLKIMFSYNNKELIINETVPNRFSPKSPDKAHLNLHINSLELGDSAVYFCASSPAENQPQHFGDGTRLSIL.

This clonotype was detected ten times or more. The chain carries TRBV6-2 or TRBV6-3 and TRBJ1-1, with 7 bases fitting TRBD1. Germline CDR1 is MNHEY and CDR2 is SVGEGT. The CDR3 length is 12 residues. Trimming at V came to 5 bases and at J to 6 bases, leaving 3 bases not matched to a gene. The chain's CDR3 is CASSLTGSEAFF. The CDR3 nucleotides read TGTGCCAGCAGTCTGACAGGGTCTGAAGCTTTCTTT.

In regard to this clonotype: It may be a read error: a sequence one base away is much more abundant. The chain employs TRBV12-3 or TRBV12-4 and TRBJ1-2, with a possible D match to TRBD1 (6 bases). The CDR3 is made up of 14 amino acids. The CDR3 DNA is TGTGCCTGCAGTGCCCGCAGGGGTGACTATGGCTACACCTTC. Translation gives CACSARRGDYGYTF.

This clonotype was counted ten times or more. This chain links TRBV12-3 or TRBV12-4 with TRBJ2-3; 8 bases match TRBD2. V shed 10 bases and J 5 bases; nucleotides not matched to a gene: 8. The CDR3 is made up of 13 amino acids. Here the CDR3 DNA reads TGTGCCACCCAACGGGGGGGGAGAGATACGCAGTATTTT. Amino acid sequence: CATQRGGRDTQYF.

This clonotype was counted many times. J is TRBJ1-5 and V is TRBV6-2 or TRBV6-3, with unresolved D. Germline CDR1 and CDR2: MNHEY and SVGEGT. The V end was cut by 4 bases, the J end by 0 bases, with 10 bases between. CDR3 length equals 15 residues. The CDR3 sequence is CASSSRPNSNQPQHF. In DNA, the CDR3 is TGTGCCAGCAGTTCCCGGCCGAATAGCAATCAGCCCCAGCATTTT.

Ten or more counts support this clonotype. This chain uses TRBV7-9 with TRBJ2-7; D is undetermined. Trimming stripped 1 base from V and 6 bases from J, with 7 bases between. The V gene's germline CDR1 is SEHNR and CDR2 FQNEAQ (reference sequence). The CDR3 covers 12 residues. CDR3 DNA: TGTGCCAGCAGCTTAGACGTTCTCGAGCAGTACTTC. Its translation is CASSLDVLEQYF.

This clonotype appeared many times. This chain uses TRBV5-1 with TRBJ2-2, with D tentatively TRBD2 (5 bases). CDR1 SGHRS and CDR2 YFSETQ come from the germline V gene. The CDR3 has 15 residues. V lost 3 bases and J lost 0, with 9 bases in between. The CDR3 here is CASSSVLANTGELFF. In nucleotides, the CDR3 is TGCGCCAGCAGCTCGGTACTAGCGAACACCGGGGAGCTGTTTTTT.

This clonotype was detected ten times or more. The genes are TRBV28 and TRBJ1-1; the match to TRBD1 covers 8 bases. The V gene end was trimmed by 3 bases and the J gene end by 5 bases; junction bases not matched to a gene: 5. CDR3 length: 14 residues. Germline-derived CDR1 and CDR2 are MDHEN and SYDVKM. The chain's CDR3 is CASSLSGGGTEAFF. In nucleotides, the CDR3 is TGTGCCAGCAGTTTGTCAGGGGGCGGAACTGAAGCTTTCTTT.

This clonotype was seen ten or more times. The genes are TRBV12-3 or TRBV12-4 and TRBJ1-2, with 7 bases matching TRBD1. Trimming at V came to 6 bases and at J to 8 bases, leaving 6 bases not matched to a gene. The CDR3 extends over 12 amino acids. The CDR3 nucleotides are TGTGCCAGCAGCTGGGACAGTAGAGGCTACACCTTC. This codes for CASSWDSRGYTF.

Written as DNA, the CDR3 is TGCGCCAGCAGCCTCGCAGGGAGCGGGGACCGAATGCATTTT. Its translation is CASSLAGSGDRMHF. This chain uses TRBV5-1 with TRBJ1-5; TRBD1 might be the D (5 bases). Trimming left V 4 bases short and J 15 bases short, with 23 bases between. Germline V gene data show CDR1 as SGHRS and CDR2 as YFSETQ. This CDR3 comprises 14 residues.

Here the CDR3 DNA reads TGTGCCAGCAGCCGCGGCGGGGGGGCAACCTACGAGCAGTACTTC. Protein product: CASSRGGGATYEQYF. The rearrangement joins TRBV11-2 to TRBJ2-7, with TRBD2 matching 9 bases. Trimming took 5 bases from V and 2 from J; bases not matched to a gene: 7. The CDR3 has 15 amino acids. From germline, CDR1 is SGHAT and CDR2 FQNNGV.

This clonotype was counted many times. The rearrangement joins TRBV5-1 to TRBJ2-5; 12 bases line up with TRBD2. The CDR3 covers 15 residues. The V gene's germline CDR1 is SGHRS and CDR2 YFSETQ. The V gene end was trimmed by 7 bases and the J gene end by 2 bases; junction bases not matched to a gene: 6. CDR3 sequence: CASQLAGGWQETQYF. Here the CDR3 DNA reads TGCGCCAGCCAACTAGCGGGGGGATGGCAAGAGACCCAGTACTTC. Full variable domain (missing parts from reference TRBV5-1 and TRBJ2-5): KAGVTQTPRYLIKTRGQQVTLSCSPISGHRSVSWYQQTPGQGLQFLFEYFSETQRNKGNFPGRFSGRQFSNSRSEMNVSTLELGDSALYLCASQLAGGWQETQYFGPGTRLLVL.

This clonotype was seen just once. This chain joins TRBV6-2 or TRBV6-3 and TRBJ1-1, with 8 nucleotides matching TRBD1. V lost 2 bases, J lost 10 bases, and 9 bases stayed unmatched. The CDR3 sequence is 14 residues long. Germline loops: CDR1 MNHEY, CDR2 SVGEGT. The CDR3 spells CASSYPLGQGRAFF. The CDR3 nucleotides read TGTGCCAGCAGTTACCCCCTTGGACAGGGCCGAGCTTTCTTT.

The rearrangement links TRBV6-2 or TRBV6-3 to TRBJ2-2; D tentatively reads TRBD1 or TRBD2 (5 bases each). CDR1 and CDR2 (germline): MNHEY, SVGEGT. The V gene lost 6 bases and the J gene lost 3 bases, with 17 bases spanning the gap. The CDR3 runs 16 residues. CDR3 sequence reads: CASSFAGTQDTGELFF. The CDR3 nucleotides read TGTGCCAGCAGCTTCGCCGGGACCCAGGACACCGGGGAGCTGTTTTTT.

This clonotype was seen many times. The chain couples TRBV18 to TRBJ2-7; 8 bases are a match to TRBD1. Trimming removed 6 bases from V and 3 bases from J; junction bases left unmatched: 10. The CDR3 contains 15 residues. Per germline, CDR1 KGHSH and CDR2 LQKENI. CDR3 sequence (DNA): TGTGCCAGCTCTCGGACAGGGTCAAAATTCTACGAGCAGTACTTC. It specifies CASSRTGSKFYEQYF.

Ten or more counts support this clonotype. This sequence joins TRBV6-5 and TRBJ1-1; no clear D. V lost 0 bases to trimming and J lost 4 bases, with 12 bases between them. Germline CDR1 is MNHEY and CDR2 is SVGAGI. The CDR3 extends over 15 amino acids. CDR3 sequence: CASSYSFPVSTEAFF. The DNA of the CDR3 is TGTGCCAGCAGTTACTCGTTCCCGGTGAGCACTGAAGCTTTCTTT.

A word on this clonotype: This likely comes from a read error, as the CDR3 has no conserved phenylalanine or tryptophan at its end. The V and J genes are TRBV14 and TRBJ2-7, with a possible D match to TRBD2 (6 bases). The CDR3 has 15 residues. Germline V lookup: CDR1 SGHDN, CDR2 FVKESK. V lost 0 bases to trimming and J lost 3 bases, with 12 bases between them. The CDR3 sequence: CASSQERDAIYEQYY. The CDR3 DNA follows: TGTGCCAGCAGCCAAGAGCGGGACGCAATCTACGAGCAGTACTAC.

This clonotype came up many times. The V and J genes are TRBV13 and TRBJ1-1; weak D call: TRBD1 (5 bases). The V and J ends lost 1 base and 5 bases respectively, with 11 bases between them. The CDR3 extends over 14 amino acids. Germline values: CDR1 PRHDT, CDR2 FYEKMQ (reference sequence). CDR3 protein: CASSLVGGSTEAFF. The CDR3 DNA reads as TGTGCCAGCAGCTTAGTTGGGGGATCGACTGAAGCTTTCTTT.